This T cell receptor (beta chain) was identified in a study of cytomegalovirus exposure and HLA in healthy donors. Unmatched junction bases numbered 17, after V lost 7 bases and J lost 2 bases. The CDR3 consists of 17 residues. The V gene's germline CDR1 is MGHRA and CDR2 YSYEKL. The PCR made use of 60 Vbeta and 13 Jbeta primers. TCRdb keeps only in-frame clones here, not all; method: immunoSEQ multiplex PCR. The table has about 70,000 clones, 70% to 85% seen once; the top ten hold about an eighth. On this clone: The antigen remains undetermined.

Overall study results and limits: Later analysis suggested most CMV-associated TCR beta chains were HLA-restricted. The study labeled fewer than 200 TCR beta chains cytomegalovirus-associated.

The sequence came from a human donor in good health. The V and J genes are TRBV4-1 and TRBJ2-7; 7 bases are shared with TRBD1. The sample was PBMCs. CDR3 region: CASTTRGDRVKTYEQYF. CDR3 nucleotides: TGCGCCAGCACCACAAGAGGAGACAGGGTTAAGACCTACGAGCAGTACTTC.